The TCR beta chain under discussion was sequenced for a study of T-cell reconstitution after alpha-beta-depleted transplantation in children. This clonotype was counted at least ten times. As yet, its antigen is unknown. Preparation of the TCRbeta library involved a method that used unique molecular identifiers. A single record per CDR3 protein comes from TCRdb applying MiXCR to the PCR reads. The top ten hold 0.75% to 0.85% of the sample, which has 670,000 or so distinct CDR3 sequences, over 10% seen once. The study's findings and limits: Where some patients showed high TCRbeta diversity at day 60, it came from recipient T cells and thymic progenitors that had survived. As was reported, about two months after transplant, alpha-beta T cells came from several hundred expanded graft clones.

V was trimmed by 5 bases and J by 5 bases, leaving 15 bases between them. The CDR3 extends over 14 amino acids. The germline CDR1 and CDR2 sequences are DFQATT and SNEGSKA (reference sequence). This sequence joins TRBV20-1 and TRBJ2-2; possibly TRBD2 for D (6 bases). This receptor was taken from a girl aged 2-15 years with congenital amegakaryocytic thrombocytopenia, due to receive a stem cell transplant. This material consisted of PBMCs, taken before TCRalphabeta/CD19-depleted stem cell transplant. The CDR3 DNA sequence: TGCAGTGCTCCCATCTGGGGGGATACCGGGGAGCTGTTTTTT. It encodes CSAPIWGDTGELFF.